This T cell receptor beta chain was retrieved from a study of CD8 T cells in ankylosing spondylitis. Findings of the study overall: Matched ankylosing spondylitis synovial fluid reportedly contained a significantly enriched population of disease-linked clones. A TCR beta motif of 7 to 9 highly homologous variants seemed to mark ankylosing spondylitis blood.

In TCRdb, the 5' RACE reads were re-called with MiXCR into one record per CDR3 protein. The data hold around 390,000 distinct CDR3 sequences, with approximately 20% observed a single time. Trimming took off 3 bases at V and 1 base at J, with 10 bases between the two ends. CDR1 is SGHDT, CDR2 YYEEEE, per germline. The CDR3 has 14 residues. This clonotype appeared a few times. Its antigen is undetermined. The sample was blood, either unsorted or a sorted T cell fraction (not recorded which). The rearrangement joins TRBV5-6 to TRBJ1-1; no reliable D call. The receptor was isolated from a male donor with ankylosing spondylitis. In nucleotides, the CDR3 is TGTGCCAGCAGCTGGCCGGGAGGGAACACTGAAGCTTTCTTT. Amino acid sequence: CASSWPGGNTEAFF.